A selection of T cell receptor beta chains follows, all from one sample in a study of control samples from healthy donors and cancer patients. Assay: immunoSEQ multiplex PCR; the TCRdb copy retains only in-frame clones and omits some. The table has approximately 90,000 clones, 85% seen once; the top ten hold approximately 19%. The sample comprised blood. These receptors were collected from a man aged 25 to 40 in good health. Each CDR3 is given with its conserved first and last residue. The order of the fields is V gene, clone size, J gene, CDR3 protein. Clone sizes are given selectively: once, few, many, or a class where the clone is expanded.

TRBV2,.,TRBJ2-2,CASSEHGTGVTGELFF
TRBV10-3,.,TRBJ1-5,CAIRADRSNQPQHF
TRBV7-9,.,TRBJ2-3,CASSSDTQYF
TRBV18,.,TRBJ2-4,CASSPPGAVAKNIQYF
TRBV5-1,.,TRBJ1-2,CASSLAVGGGDGYTF
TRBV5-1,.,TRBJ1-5,CASSLDVNQPQHF
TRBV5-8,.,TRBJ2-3,CASSFGRTDTQYF
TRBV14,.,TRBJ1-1,CASSQGWNTEAFF
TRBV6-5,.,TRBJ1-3,CASAGTAGNTIYF
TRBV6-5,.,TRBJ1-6,CASSLGVYNSPLHF
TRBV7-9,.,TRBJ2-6,CASGKSGANVLTF
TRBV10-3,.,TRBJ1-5,CAISQDIGNQPQHF
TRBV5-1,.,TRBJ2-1,CANSLGPSGFNEQFF
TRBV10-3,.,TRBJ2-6,CAISDPEPGQGSSGANVLTF
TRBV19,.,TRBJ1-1,CASSMGDRGGRTEAFF
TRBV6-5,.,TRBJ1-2,CASRPLGGAYGYTF
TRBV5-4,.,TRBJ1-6,CASSPRTDDNSPLHF
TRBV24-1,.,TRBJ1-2,CATSDRGGGGYTF
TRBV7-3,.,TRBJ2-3,CASSFSSTDTQYF
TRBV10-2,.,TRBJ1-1,CASSESTAEAFF
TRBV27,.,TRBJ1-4,CASSLNAGVEKLFF
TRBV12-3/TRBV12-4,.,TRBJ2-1,CASSLYNEQFF
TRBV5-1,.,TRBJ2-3,CASSLEQGRDTQYF
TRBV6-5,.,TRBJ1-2,CASSYGAGSGYTF
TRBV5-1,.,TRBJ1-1,CASSSGSWNTEAFF
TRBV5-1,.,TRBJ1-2,CASSFSGREGYTF
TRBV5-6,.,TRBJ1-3,CASSSVGREAGNTIYF
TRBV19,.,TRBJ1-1,CASSQGGRTEAFF
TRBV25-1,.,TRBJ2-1,CASGRGAGSEQFF
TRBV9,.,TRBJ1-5,CASSVPPGDRCYQPQHF
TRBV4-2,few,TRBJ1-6,CASSQVGTGGSPLHF
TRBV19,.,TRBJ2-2,CASKRDRATGELFF
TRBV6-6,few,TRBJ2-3,CASSTGRGTDTQYF
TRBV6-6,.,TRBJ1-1,CASSLPGTLNTEAFF
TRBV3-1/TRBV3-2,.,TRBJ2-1,CASSHRGGNNEQFF
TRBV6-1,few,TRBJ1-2,CASSEGDGGDGYTF
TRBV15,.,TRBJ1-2,CATSRPLLQGGDGYTF
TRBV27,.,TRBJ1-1,CASRGQRMNTEAFF
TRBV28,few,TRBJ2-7,CASGRLATSSYEQYF
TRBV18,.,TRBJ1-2,CASSPSQVEDYGYTF
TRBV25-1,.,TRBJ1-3,CASSGTVGPSGNTIYF
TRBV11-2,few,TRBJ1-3,CASSPSGKNTIYF
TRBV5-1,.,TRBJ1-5,CASSYQGHWDQPQHF
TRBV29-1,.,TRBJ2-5,CSVPRGKQETQYF
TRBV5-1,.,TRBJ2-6,CASSWGDSSGANVLTF
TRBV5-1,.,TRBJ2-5,CASSMRTGYQETQYF
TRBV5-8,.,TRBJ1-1,CASSLGTGLSEAFF
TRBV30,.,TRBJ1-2,CAWSIDRGAVYGYTF
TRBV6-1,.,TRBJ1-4,CASSATGTGGRTNEKLFF
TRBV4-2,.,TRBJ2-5,CASSQEQGETQYF
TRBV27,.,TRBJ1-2,CASIGSTNYGYTF
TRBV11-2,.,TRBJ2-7,CASSLDRDIYEQYF
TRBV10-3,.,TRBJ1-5,CAISESVPPEAPQHF
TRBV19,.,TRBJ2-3,CASSIDPVIDTQYF
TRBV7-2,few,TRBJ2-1,CASSFTPPEQFF
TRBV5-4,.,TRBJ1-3,CASSLDGRGNTIYF
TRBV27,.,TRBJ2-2,CASSLRVSINTGELFF
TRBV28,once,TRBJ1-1,CASSRDRLAFF
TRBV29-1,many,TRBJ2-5,CSVVTLRGGTGRSETQYF
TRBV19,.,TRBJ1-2,CASSIGDSYGYTF